This is a list of T cell receptor beta chains from one sample in a study of stem cell transplantation in POMP-related autoinflammatory disease. TCRdb's copy holds only in-frame clones and misses some; the assay was immunoSEQ multiplex PCR. The profile shows roughly 70,000 clones, roughly 93% of them singletons. The source material was CD4+ T cells from PBMCs, sampled after stem cell transplantation. The receptors were sampled from a human patient with POMP-related autoinflammation and immune dysregulation (PRAID). A subset of T cells may come from the graft donor. Each CDR3 is given with its conserved first and last residue. A D gene is named only where the DNA matches it firmly.

v_call	d_call	j_call	cdr3_aa
TRBV5-1	NA	TRBJ1-3	CASSLGSSVSGNTIYF
TRBV19	TRBD1	TRBJ1-5	CASSTGQGAYSNQPQHF
TRBV11-3	NA	TRBJ2-1	CASSPGWQNYNEQFF
TRBV5-5	NA	TRBJ1-6	CASSLEPTLGSPLHF
TRBV4-1	TRBD2	TRBJ2-1	CASSSNPGPSGKGNEQFF
TRBV5-1	NA	TRBJ2-5	CASSLSLRETQYF
TRBV11-2	NA	TRBJ2-2	CASSLSRTPTGELFF
TRBV18	TRBD1	TRBJ2-3	CASSRYRDRSTDTQYF
TRBV7-2	NA	TRBJ1-5	CASSLTRGTNQPQHF
TRBV5-1	NA	TRBJ2-5	CASSLEGGQETQYF
TRBV28	NA	TRBJ2-7	CASSSLWYHQYEQYF
TRBV7-2	TRBD1	TRBJ2-5	CASSSGGRETQYF
TRBV6-5	TRBD2	TRBJ2-5	CASSNGLAGVETQYF
TRBV10-1	TRBD1	TRBJ1-1	CASSEEGGPYTEAFF
TRBV27	NA	TRBJ1-3	CASSLLTVGNTIYF
TRBV27	TRBD1	TRBJ1-1	CASSSDRGLTEAFF
TRBV5-1	NA	TRBJ2-3	CASSSLPGSDTDTQYF
TRBV4-1	NA	TRBJ2-3	CASSQQLSTDTQYF
TRBV5-5	NA	TRBJ1-5	CASSVGRWGRNQPQHF
TRBV18	NA	TRBJ1-6	CASSPVRNNSPLHF
TRBV15	NA	TRBJ2-4	CATSRGGLRGNIQYF
TRBV6-6	NA	TRBJ1-2	CASRDLEGYTF
TRBV25-1	TRBD1	TRBJ1-2	CASSEGSGTGLHGYTF
TRBV7-8	TRBD2	TRBJ2-5	CASSRGRGSQETQYF
TRBV19	NA	TRBJ2-1	CASSTRDGYNEQFF
TRBV13	NA	TRBJ1-5	CASSPRTPGVNQPQHF
TRBV5-4	TRBD2	TRBJ2-5	CASRASGGGETQYF
TRBV3-1/TRBV3-2	TRBD2	TRBJ2-7	CASSRGGFYEQYF
TRBV15	NA	TRBJ2-5	CATSSWGETQYF
TRBV5-4	NA	TRBJ1-2	CASSLMWGYSGYTF
TRBV12-3/TRBV12-4	TRBD1	TRBJ1-5	CASSLQGEQPQHF
TRBV18	NA	TRBJ2-3	CASSPTPDTQYF
TRBV19	TRBD2	TRBJ2-1	CASSRLAGDNEQFF
TRBV10-3	NA	TRBJ2-3	CAISENLRTDTDTQYF
TRBV30	NA	TRBJ1-1	CAWSPPPGARTEAFF
TRBV2	TRBD1	TRBJ2-3	CASSETGGGSDTQYF
TRBV30	NA	TRBJ2-4	CAWVHVPPKNIQYF
TRBV2	NA	TRBJ2-5	CASSEFGQRETQYF
TRBV27	NA	TRBJ1-2	CASSLSAGKGIRGYTF
TRBV6-5	TRBD1	TRBJ2-2	CASSSTRGRNTGELFF
TRBV4-1	NA	TRBJ2-3	CASSRSRSLGGTDTQYF
TRBV18	NA	TRBJ2-7	CASSPPGVYEQYF
TRBV5-1	TRBD2	TRBJ2-1	CASSLALTSGRRDEQFF
TRBV2	NA	TRBJ2-3	CASSEADTQYF
TRBV6-5	NA	TRBJ2-3	CASSKFPDTQYF
TRBV5-5	NA	TRBJ1-4	CASSLAPEKLFF
TRBV28	NA	TRBJ2-5	CASSLGGDRETQYF
TRBV7-9	NA	TRBJ2-3	CASSGTGLDTQYF
TRBV5-1	NA	TRBJ2-1	CASSLRGLDEQFF
TRBV2	TRBD2	TRBJ2-2	CASSEIGLVNTGELFF